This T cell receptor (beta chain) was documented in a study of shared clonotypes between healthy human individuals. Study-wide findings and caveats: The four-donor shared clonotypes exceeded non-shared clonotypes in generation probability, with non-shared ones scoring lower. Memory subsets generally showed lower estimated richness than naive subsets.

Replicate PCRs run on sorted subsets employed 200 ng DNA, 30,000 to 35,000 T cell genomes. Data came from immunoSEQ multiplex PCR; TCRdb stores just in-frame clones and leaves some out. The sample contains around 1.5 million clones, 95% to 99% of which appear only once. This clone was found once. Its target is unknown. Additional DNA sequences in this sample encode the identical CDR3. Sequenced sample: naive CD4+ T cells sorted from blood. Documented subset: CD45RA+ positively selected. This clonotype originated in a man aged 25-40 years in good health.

CDR3 nucleotides: TGTGCCAGCAGCCAAGTAGGTAGAGAGACCCAGTACTTC. Translation gives CASSQVGRETQYF. The rearrangement joins TRBV14 to TRBJ2-5; D is ambiguous. Germline values: CDR1 SGHDN, CDR2 FVKESK. This CDR3 region has 13 residues. V dropped 1 base and J dropped 4 bases, with 7 bases sitting between them.